What follows describes a single TCR beta chain. This record comes from a study of T cells of healthy individuals. CDR3 length equals 15 residues. The V gene lost 5 bases and the J gene lost 3 bases, with 14 bases spanning the gap. TCRdb passed the 5' RACE reads through MiXCR, listing each CDR3 protein once. The profile covers 60,000 to 80,000 distinct CDR3 sequences, with about 17% appearing a single time and approximately 4.8% taken by the ten largest. This TCR derives from a human donor in good health. This chain links TRBV12-3 or TRBV12-4 with TRBJ2-1; D gene uncertain. The CDR3 DNA reads as TGTGCCAGCAGTATTGACCCGACGGGCTACAATGAGCAGTTCTTC. This gives the protein CASSIDPTGYNEQFF.